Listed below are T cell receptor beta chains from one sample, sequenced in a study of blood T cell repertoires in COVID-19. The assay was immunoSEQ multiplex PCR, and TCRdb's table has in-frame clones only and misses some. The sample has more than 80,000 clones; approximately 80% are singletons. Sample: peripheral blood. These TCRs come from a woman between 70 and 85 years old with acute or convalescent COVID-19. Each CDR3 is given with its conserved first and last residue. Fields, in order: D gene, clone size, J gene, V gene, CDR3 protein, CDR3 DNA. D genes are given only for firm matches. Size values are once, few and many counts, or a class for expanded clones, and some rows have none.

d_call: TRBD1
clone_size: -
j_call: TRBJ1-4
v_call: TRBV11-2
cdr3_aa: CASSQGTDWMTGGFEKLFF
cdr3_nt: TGTGCCAGCAGCCAAGGGACGGATTGGATGACAGGGGGATTTGAAAAACTGTTTTTT

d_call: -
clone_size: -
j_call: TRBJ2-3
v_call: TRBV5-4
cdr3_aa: CASSGRSGDTQYF
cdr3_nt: TGTGCCAGCAGCGGGAGGTCTGGGGATACGCAGTATTTT

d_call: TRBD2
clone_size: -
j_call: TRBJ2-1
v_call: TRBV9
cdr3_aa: CASSPSSGGAQGEQFF
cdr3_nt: TGTGCCAGCAGCCCGTCTAGCGGGGGGGCACAGGGGGAGCAGTTCTTC

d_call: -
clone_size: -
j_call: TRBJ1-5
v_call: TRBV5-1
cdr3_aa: CASSFSGGGNQPQHF
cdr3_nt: TGCGCCAGCAGCTTCTCCGGAGGGGGCAATCAGCCCCAGCATTTT

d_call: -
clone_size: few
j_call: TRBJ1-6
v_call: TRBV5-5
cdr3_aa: CASSPATEGNSPLHF
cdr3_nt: TGTGCCAGCAGTCCAGCCACGGAGGGAAATTCACCCCTCCACTTT

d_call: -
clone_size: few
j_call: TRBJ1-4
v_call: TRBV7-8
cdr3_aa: CASARRRSNEKLFF
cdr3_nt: TGTGCCAGCGCGAGGCGTCGCTCTAATGAAAAACTGTTTTTT

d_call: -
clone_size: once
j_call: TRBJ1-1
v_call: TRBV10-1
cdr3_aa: CASSDSGISGGTEAFF
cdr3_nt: TGCGCCAGCAGTGATTCGGGGATATCGGGAGGGACTGAAGCTTTCTTT

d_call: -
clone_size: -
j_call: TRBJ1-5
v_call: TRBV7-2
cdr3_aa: CASSLTGNQPQHF
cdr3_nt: TGTGCCAGCAGCTTAACGGGCAATCAGCCCCAGCATTTT

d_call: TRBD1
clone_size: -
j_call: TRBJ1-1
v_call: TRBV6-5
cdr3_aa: CATTGQGVGTEAFF
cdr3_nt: TGTGCCACCACCGGACAGGGGGTAGGGACTGAAGCTTTCTTT

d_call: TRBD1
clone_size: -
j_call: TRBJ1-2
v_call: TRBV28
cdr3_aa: CASRLTGGRYGYTF
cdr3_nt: TGTGCCAGCAGACTGACAGGGGGCCGCTATGGCTACACCTTC

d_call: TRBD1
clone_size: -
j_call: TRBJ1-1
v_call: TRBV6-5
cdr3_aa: CASNFRTGENTEAFF
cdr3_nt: TGTGCCAGCAACTTTAGGACAGGCGAGAACACTGAAGCTTTCTTT

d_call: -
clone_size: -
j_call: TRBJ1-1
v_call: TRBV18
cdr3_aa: CASSLGTLDYTEAFF
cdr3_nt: TGTGCCAGCTCCCTTGGGACACTCGACTACACTGAAGCTTTCTTT

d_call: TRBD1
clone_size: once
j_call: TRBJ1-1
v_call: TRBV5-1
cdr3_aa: CASSFGTGSTEAFF
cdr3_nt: TGCGCCAGCAGCTTCGGGACAGGGAGCACTGAAGCTTTCTTT

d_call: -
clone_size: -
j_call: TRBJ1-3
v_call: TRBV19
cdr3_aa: CASSAENTIYF
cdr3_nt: TGTGCCAGTAGTGCAGAAAACACCATATATTTT

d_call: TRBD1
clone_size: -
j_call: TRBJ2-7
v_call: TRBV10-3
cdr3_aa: CAISETGTGGAEQYF
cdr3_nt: TGTGCCATCAGTGAGACAGGGACAGGGGGCGCCGAGCAGTACTTC

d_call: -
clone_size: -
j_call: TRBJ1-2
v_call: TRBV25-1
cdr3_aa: CASSEFGSDYLQGGYTF
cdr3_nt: TGTGCCAGCAGTGAATTCGGGTCGGACTACCTCCAGGGAGGCTACACCTTC

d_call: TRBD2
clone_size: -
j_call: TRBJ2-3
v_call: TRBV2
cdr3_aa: CASSVAGREDTQYF
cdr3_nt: TGTGCCAGCAGTGTGGCAGGGAGGGAAGATACGCAGTATTTT

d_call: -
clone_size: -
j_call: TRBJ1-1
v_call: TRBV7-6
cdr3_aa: CASSSGQSHTEAFF
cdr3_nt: TGTGCCAGCAGCTCCGGACAGTCTCACACTGAAGCTTTCTTT

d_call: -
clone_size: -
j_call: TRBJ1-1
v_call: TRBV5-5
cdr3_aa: CASSLWPGGSNTEAFF
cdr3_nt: TGTGCCAGCAGCTTGTGGCCAGGAGGGTCGAACACTGAAGCTTTCTTT

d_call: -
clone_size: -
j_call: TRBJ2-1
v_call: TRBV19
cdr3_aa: CASRDFDTTKYNEQFF
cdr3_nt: TGTGCCAGTAGAGATTTCGATACGACTAAGTACAATGAGCAGTTCTTC

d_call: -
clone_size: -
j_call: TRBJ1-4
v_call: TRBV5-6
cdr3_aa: CASSLGQAPEKLFF
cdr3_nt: TGTGCCAGCAGCTTGGGGCAGGCCCCGGAAAAACTGTTTTTT

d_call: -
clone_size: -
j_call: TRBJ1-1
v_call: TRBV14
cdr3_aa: CASSQDFGRVNTEAFF
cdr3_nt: TGTGCCAGCAGCCAAGATTTCGGCAGGGTGAACACTGAAGCTTTCTTT

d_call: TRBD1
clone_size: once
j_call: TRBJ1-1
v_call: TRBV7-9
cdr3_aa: CASSLRDRGLYTEAFF
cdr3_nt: TGTGCCAGCAGCCTCCGGGACAGGGGATTATACACTGAAGCTTTCTTT

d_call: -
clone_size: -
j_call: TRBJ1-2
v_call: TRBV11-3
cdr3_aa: CASSSQGNYGYTF
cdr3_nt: TGTGCCAGCAGCTCGCAGGGTAACTATGGCTACACCTTC

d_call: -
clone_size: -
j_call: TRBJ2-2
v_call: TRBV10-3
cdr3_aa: CAISGAGQNTGELFF
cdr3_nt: TGTGCCATCAGCGGGGCGGGGCAGAACACCGGGGAGCTGTTTTTT

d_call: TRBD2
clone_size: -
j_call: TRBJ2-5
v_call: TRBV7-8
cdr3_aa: CASSREGQETQYF
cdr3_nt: TGTGCCAGCAGCAGGGAGGGCCAAGAGACCCAGTACTTC

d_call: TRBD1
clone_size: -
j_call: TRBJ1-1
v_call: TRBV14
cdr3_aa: CASSTRPGQGSGEAFF
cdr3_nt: TGTGCCAGCAGCACCAGACCGGGACAGGGCTCGGGTGAAGCTTTCTTT

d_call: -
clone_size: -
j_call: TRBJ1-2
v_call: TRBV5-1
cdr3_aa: CASRYSDSVNYGYTF
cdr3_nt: TGCGCCAGCAGATACTCGGACAGCGTTAACTATGGCTACACCTTC

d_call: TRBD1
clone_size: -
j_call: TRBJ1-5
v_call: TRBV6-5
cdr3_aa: CASRRQGQSNQPQHF
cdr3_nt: TGTGCCAGCAGGCGACAGGGTCAAAGCAATCAGCCCCAGCATTTT

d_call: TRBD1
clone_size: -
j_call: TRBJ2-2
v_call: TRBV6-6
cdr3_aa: CASTGGADTGELFF
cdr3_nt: TGTGCCAGCACAGGGGGCGCGGACACCGGGGAGCTGTTTTTT

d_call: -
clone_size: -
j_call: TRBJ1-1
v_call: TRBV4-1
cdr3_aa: CASSQYKPGAGTEAFF
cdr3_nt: TGCGCCAGCAGCCAATATAAGCCAGGGGCTGGCACTGAAGCTTTCTTT

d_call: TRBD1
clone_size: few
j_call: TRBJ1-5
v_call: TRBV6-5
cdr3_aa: CASSPDRGQPQHF
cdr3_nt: TGTGCCAGCAGTCCGGACAGGGGGCAGCCCCAGCATTTT

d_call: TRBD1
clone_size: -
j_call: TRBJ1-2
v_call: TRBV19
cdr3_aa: CASSSLTTGGGGYTF
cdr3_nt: TGTGCCAGTAGCTCACTCACGACAGGGGGCGGAGGCTACACCTTC

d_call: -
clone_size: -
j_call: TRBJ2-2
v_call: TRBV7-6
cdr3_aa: CASSWSRSEDTGELFF
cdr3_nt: TGTGCCAGCAGCTGGAGTCGAAGCGAAGACACCGGGGAGCTGTTTTTT

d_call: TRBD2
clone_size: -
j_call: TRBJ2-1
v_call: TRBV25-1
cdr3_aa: CASSDPGGGSYNEQFF
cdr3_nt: TGTGCCAGCAGTGACCCCGGGGGGGGCTCCTACAATGAGCAGTTCTTC

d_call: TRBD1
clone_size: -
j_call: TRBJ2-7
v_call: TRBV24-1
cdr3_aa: CATSDPGQGYEQYF
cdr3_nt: TGTGCCACCAGTGATCCAGGACAGGGGTACGAGCAGTACTTC

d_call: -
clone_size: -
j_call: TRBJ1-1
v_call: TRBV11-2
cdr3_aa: CASSDYSNTEAFF
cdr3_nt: TGTGCCAGCAGCGACTACTCGAACACTGAAGCTTTCTTT

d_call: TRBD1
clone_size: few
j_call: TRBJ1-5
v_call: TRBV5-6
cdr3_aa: CASSLYTGGGSQPQHF
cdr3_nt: TGTGCCAGCAGCTTATACACAGGGGGCGGGAGTCAGCCCCAGCATTTT

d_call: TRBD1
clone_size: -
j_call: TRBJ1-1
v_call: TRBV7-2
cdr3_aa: CASSLITGGVDAFF
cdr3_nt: TGTGCCAGCAGCTTAATTACAGGGGGCGTTGACGCTTTCTTT

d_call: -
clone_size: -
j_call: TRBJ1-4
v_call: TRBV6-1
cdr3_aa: CASSEPRTRGKLFF
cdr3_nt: TGTGCCAGCAGTGAGCCACGGACTCGGGGAAAACTGTTTTTT

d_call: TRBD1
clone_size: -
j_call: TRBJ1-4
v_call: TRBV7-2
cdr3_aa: CASRLAGGDEKLFF
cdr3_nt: TGTGCCAGCAGACTCGCAGGGGGCGATGAAAAACTGTTTTTT

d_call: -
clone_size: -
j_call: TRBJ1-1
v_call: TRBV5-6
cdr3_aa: CASSLGSRAFGAFF
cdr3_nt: TGTGCCAGCAGCTTGGGATCCAGGGCTTTTGGGGCTTTCTTT

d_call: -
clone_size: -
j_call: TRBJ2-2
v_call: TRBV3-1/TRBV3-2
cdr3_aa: CASSPRDLNTGELFF
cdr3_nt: TGTGCCAGCAGCCCCCGGGACTTAAACACCGGGGAGCTGTTTTTT

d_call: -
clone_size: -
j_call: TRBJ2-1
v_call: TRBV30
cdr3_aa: CAWAEGRGSFF
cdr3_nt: TGTGCCTGGGCCGAGGGTCGAGGGTCATTCTTC

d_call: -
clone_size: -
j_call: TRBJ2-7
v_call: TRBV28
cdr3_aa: CASSSPDWEQYF
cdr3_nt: TGTGCCAGCAGTTCTCCCGACTGGGAGCAGTACTTC

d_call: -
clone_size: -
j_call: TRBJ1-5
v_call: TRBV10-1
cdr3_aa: CATQQSHRVCNQPQHF
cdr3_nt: TGCGCCACCCAGCAATCTCACAGGGTTTGCAATCAGCCCCAGCATTTT

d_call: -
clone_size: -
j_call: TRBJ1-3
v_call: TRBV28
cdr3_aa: CASSLFGSFGGGSDGNTIYF
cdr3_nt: TGTGCCAGCAGTTTATTCGGAAGTTTTGGGGGAGGTTCAGATGGAAACACCATATATTTT

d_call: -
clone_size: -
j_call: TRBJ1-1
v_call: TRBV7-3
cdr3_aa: CASSLSGVGGTEAFF
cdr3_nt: TGTGCCAGCAGCTTAAGTGGCGTAGGGGGCACTGAAGCTTTCTTT

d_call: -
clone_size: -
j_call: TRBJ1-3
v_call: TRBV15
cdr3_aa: CATSTTGSSGNTIYF
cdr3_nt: TGTGCCACCAGCACGACAGGCAGCTCTGGAAACACCATATATTTT

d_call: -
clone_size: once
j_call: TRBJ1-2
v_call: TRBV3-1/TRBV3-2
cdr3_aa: CASSRGAGAADGYTF
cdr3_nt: TGTGCCAGCAGCCGGGGGGCGGGGGCAGCGGATGGCTACACCTTC

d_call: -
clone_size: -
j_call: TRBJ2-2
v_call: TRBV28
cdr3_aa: CASRYRGNSGELFF
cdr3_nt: TGTGCCAGCAGGTACCGAGGGAACAGCGGGGAGCTGTTTTTT

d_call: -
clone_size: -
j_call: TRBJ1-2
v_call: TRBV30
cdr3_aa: CAWGREGVTFYGYTF
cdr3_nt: TGTGCCTGGGGCCGCGAGGGGGTTACGTTCTATGGCTACACCTTC